This T cell receptor (beta chain) comes out of a study of Ad26.COV2.S vaccination and SARS-CoV-2 variants. About the research overall: Administration of Ad26.COV2.S was intramuscular, either once or twice 56 days apart. Overall study findings and caveats: It was vaccine recipients, not placebo recipients, who had the higher spike-specific TCR breadth.

Remarks on this clone: Its antigen is still unknown.

Stated treatment: 19 received Ad26.COV2.S at low or high dose, single or two shots; 5 received placebo; per-sample allocation not given. Collection of samples fell on day 63 after the first vaccine or placebo injection. The individual, an adult aged 18-55 years, was a donor in Boston. As its vector, the vaccine had Ad26, which expressed Wuhan-strain SARS-CoV-2 spike. Trimming took 4 bases from V and 3 from J; bases not matched to a gene: 3. In germline, CDR1 is MNHEY, CDR2 SVGAGI. The CDR3 covers 14 residues. The method was immunoSEQ multiplex PCR; TCRdb's version includes in-frame clones alone and lacks a portion of them. The sample contains about 680,000 clones, 89% of which appear only once.

The chain couples TRBV6-5 to TRBJ2-7; 10 bases are a match to TRBD1. This sequence originates from a person between 18 and 65 years old who received the Ad26.COV2.S COVID-19 vaccine or a placebo. The starting material was peripheral blood, obtained in a trial of Ad26.COV2.S vaccine versus placebo. The CDR3 loop is CASSSGQGRYEQYF. Written as DNA, the CDR3 is TGTGCCAGCAGTTCGGGACAGGGGCGCTACGAGCAGTACTTC.